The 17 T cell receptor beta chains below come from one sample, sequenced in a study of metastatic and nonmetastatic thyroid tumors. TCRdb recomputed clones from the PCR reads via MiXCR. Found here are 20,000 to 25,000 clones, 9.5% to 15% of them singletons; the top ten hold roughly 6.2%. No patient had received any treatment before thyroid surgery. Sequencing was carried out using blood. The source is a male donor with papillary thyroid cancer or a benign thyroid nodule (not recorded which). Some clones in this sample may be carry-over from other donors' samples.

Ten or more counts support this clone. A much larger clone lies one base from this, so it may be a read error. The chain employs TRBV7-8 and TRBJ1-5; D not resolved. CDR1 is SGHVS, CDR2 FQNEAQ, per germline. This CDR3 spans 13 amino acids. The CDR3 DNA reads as TGTGCCGGCAGCTTAGATAGGAACCAGCCCCAGCATTTT. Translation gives CAGSLDRNQPQHF.

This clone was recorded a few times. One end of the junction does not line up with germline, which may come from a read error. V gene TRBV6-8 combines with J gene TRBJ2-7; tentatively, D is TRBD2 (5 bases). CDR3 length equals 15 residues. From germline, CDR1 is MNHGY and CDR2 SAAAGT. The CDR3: CASSPYGRTSFEQYF. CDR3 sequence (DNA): TGTGCCAGCAGTCCGTATGGGCGGACTTCCTTCGAGCAGTACTTC.

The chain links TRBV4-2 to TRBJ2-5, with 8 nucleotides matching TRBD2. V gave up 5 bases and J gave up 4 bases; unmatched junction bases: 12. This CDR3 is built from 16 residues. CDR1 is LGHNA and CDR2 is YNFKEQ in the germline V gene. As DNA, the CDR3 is TGTGCCAGCAGCAAGGGGGGGCCGGCGGGAGGAGAGACCCAGTACTTC. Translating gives CASSKGGPAGGETQYF.

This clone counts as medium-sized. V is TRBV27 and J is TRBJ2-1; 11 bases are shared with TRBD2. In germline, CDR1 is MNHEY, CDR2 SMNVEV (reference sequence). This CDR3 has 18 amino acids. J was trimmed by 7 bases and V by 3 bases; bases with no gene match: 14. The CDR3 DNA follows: TGTGCCAGCAGTTTTGTCTATCTCGGCCTAGCGGGAGGAAATGAGCAGTTCTTC. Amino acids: CASSFVYLGLAGGNEQFF.

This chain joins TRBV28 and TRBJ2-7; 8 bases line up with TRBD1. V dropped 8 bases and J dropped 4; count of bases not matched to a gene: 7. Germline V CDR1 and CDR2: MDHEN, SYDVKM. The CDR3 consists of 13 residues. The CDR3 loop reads CASRRTGLYEQYF. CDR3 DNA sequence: TGTGCCAGCCGAAGGACAGGGTTGTACGAGCAGTACTTC.

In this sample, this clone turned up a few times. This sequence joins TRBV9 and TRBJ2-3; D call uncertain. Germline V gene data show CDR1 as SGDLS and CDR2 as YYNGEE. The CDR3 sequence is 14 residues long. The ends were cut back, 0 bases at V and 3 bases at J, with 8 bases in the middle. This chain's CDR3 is CASSVEQLTDTQYF. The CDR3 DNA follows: TGTGCCAGCAGCGTAGAACAGTTAACAGATACGCAGTATTTT.

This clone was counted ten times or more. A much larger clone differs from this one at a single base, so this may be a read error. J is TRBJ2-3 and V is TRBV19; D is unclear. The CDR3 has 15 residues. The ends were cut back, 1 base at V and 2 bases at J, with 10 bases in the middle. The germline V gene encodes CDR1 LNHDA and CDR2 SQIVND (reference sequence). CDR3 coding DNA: TGTGCCAGTAGTATAGGTGAGAGGTTCACAGATACGCAGTATTTT. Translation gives CASSIGERFTDTQYF.

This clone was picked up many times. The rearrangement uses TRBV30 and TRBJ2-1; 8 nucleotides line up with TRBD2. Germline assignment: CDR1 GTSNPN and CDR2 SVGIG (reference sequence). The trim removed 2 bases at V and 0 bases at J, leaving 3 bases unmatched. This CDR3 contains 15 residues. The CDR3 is CAWSLAGSSYNEQFF. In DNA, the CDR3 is TGTGCCTGGAGTTTAGCGGGGTCCTCCTACAATGAGCAGTTCTTC.

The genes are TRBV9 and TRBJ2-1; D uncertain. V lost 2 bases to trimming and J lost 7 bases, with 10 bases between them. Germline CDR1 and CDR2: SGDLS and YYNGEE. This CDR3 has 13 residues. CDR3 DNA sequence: TGTGCCAGCAGCGTCTCGCCCACTAATGAGCAGTTCTTC. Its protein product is CASSVSPTNEQFF.

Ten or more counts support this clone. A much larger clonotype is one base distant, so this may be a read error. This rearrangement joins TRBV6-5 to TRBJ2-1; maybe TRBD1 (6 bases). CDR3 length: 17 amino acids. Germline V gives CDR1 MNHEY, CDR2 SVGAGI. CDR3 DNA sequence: TGTGCCAGCAGTTACTCCGAGGGGACATCCTTATACAATGAGCAGTTTTTC. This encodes CASSYSEGTSLYNEQFF.

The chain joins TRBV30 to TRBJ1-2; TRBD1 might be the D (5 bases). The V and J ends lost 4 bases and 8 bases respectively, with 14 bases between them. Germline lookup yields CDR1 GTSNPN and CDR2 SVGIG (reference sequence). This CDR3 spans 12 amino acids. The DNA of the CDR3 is TGTGCCTGGACAACGGACAAGGGGGGCTACACCTTC. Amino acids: CAWTTDKGGYTF. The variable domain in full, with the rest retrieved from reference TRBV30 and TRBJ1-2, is SQTIHQWPATLVQPVGSPLSLECTVEGTSNPNLYWYRQAAGRGLQLLFYSVGIGQISSEVPQNLSASRPQDRQFILSSKKLLLSDSGFYLCAWTTDKGGYTFGSGTRLTVV.

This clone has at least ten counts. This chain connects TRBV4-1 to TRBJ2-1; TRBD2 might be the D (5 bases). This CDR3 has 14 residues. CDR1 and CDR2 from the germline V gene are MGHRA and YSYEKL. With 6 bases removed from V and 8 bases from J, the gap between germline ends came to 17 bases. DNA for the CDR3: TGCGCCAGCAGGCGAAGAGGTGGGCGGGATGAGCAGTTCTTC. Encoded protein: CASRRRGGRDEQFF.

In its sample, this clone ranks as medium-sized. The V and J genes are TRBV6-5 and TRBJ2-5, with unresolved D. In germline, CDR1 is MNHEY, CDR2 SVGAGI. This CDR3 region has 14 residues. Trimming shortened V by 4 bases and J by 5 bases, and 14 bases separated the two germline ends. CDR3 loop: CASSFSARLETQYF. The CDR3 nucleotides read TGTGCCAGCAGTTTCTCAGCTAGATTGGAGACCCAGTACTTC.

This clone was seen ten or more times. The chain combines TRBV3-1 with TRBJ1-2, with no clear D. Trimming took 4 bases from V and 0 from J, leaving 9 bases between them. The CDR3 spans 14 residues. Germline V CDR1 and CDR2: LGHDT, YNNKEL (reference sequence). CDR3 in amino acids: CASSRLAANYGYTF. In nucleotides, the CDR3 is TGTGCCAGCAGCCGCTTGGCGGCTAACTATGGCTACACCTTC.

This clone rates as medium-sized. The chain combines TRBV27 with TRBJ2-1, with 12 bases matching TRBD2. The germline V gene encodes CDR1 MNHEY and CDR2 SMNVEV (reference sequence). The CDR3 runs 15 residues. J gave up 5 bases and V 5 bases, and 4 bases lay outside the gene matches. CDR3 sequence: CASSLAGGPHNEQFF. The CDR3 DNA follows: TGTGCCAGCAGTCTAGCGGGAGGGCCGCACAATGAGCAGTTCTTC.

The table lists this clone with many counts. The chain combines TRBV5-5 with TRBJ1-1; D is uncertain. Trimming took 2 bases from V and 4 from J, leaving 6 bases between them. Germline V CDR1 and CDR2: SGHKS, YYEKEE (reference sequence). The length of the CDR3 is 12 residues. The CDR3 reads CASSFGGTEAFF. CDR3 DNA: TGTGCCAGCAGCTTTGGCGGCACTGAAGCTTTCTTT. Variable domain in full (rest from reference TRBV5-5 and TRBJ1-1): DAGVTQSPTHLIKTRGQQVTLRCSPISGHKSVSWYQQVLGQGPQFIFQYYEKEERGRGNFPDRFSARQFPNYSSELNVNALLLGDSALYLCASSFGGTEAFFGQGTRLTVV.

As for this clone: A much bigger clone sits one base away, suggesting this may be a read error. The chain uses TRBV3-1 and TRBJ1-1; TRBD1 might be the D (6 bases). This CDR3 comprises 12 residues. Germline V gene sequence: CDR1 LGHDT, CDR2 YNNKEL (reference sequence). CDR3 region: CASGQGSTEAFF. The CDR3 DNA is TGTGCCAGCGGCCAGGGGTCGACTGAAGCTTTCTTT.